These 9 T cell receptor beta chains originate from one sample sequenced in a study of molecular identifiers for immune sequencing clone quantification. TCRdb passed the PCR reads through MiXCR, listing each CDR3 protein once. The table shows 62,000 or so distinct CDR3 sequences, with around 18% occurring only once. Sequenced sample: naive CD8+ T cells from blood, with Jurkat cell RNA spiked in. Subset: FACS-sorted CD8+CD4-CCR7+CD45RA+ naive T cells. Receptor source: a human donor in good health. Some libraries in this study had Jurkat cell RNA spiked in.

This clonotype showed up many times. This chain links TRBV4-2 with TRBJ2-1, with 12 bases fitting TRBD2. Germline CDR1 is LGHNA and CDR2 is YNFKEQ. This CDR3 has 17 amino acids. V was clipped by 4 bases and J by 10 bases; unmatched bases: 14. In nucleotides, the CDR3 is TGTGCCAGCAGCCCCTTCCTCTTACTAGCGGGAGGCGGGGAGCAGTTCTTC. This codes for CASSPFLLLAGGGEQFF.

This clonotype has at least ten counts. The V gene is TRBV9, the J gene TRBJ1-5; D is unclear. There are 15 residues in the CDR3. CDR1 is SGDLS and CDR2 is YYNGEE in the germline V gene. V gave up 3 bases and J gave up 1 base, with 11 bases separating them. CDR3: CASSGIPGSNQPQHF. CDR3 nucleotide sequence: TGTGCCAGCAGCGGGATCCCCGGCAGCAATCAGCCCCAGCATTTT.

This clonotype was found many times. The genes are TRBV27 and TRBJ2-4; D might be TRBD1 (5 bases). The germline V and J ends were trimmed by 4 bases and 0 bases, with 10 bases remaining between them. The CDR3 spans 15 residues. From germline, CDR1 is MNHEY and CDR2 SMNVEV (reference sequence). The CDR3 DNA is TGTGCCAGCAGTTCTCAAGGGGCAGCCAAAAACATTCAGTACTTC. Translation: CASSSQGAAKNIQYF.

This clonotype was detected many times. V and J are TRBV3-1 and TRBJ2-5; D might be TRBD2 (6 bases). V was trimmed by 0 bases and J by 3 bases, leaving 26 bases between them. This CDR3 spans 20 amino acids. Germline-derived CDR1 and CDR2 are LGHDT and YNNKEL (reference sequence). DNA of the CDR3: TGTGCCAGCAGCCAAGACCTCCGGGACTTGTCACCCAAAGTTGAAGAGACCCAGTACTTC. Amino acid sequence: CASSQDLRDLSPKVEETQYF.

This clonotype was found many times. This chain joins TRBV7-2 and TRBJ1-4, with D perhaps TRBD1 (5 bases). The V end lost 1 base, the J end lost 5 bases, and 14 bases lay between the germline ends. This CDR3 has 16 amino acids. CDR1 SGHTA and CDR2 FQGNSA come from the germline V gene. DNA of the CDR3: TGTGCCAGCAGCTTAGTTTCGGGACCGATGAATGAAAAACTGTTTTTT. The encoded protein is CASSLVSGPMNEKLFF. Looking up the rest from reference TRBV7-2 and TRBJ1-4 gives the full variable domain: GAGVSQSPSNKVTEKGKDVELRCDPISGHTALYWYRQSLGQGLEFLIYFQGNSAPDKSGLPSDRFSAERTGGSVSTLTIQRTQQEDSAVYLCASSLVSGPMNEKLFFGSGTQLSVL.

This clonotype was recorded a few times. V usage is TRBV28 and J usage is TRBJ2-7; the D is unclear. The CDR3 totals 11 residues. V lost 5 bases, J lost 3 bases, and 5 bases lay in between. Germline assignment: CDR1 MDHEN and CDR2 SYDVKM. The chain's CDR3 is CASSPHYEQYF. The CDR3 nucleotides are TGTGCCAGCAGTCCCCACTACGAGCAGTACTTC.

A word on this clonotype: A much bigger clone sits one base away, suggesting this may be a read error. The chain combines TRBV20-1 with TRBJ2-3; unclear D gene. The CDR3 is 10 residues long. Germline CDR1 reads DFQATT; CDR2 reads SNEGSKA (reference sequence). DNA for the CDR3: TGCTGTGCTAGAGTCGATACGCAGTATTTT. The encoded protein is CCARVDTQYF.

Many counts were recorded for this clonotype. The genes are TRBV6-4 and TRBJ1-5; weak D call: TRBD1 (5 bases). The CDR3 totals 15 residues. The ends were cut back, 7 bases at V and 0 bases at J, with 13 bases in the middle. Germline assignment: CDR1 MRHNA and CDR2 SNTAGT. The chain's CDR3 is CASKNRWDSNQPQHF. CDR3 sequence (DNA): TGTGCCAGCAAGAACAGGTGGGATAGCAATCAGCCCCAGCATTTT.

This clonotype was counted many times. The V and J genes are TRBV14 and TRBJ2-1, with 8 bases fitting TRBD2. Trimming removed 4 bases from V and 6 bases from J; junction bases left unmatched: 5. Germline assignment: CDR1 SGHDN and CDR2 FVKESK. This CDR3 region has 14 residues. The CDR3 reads CASSLRTSFNEQFF. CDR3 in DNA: TGTGCCAGCAGCCTACGGACTAGCTTCAATGAGCAGTTCTTC. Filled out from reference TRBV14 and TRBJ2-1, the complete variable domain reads EAGVTQFPSHSVIEKGQTVTLRCDPISGHDNLYWYRRVMGKEIKFLLHFVKESKQDESGMPNNRFLAERTGGTYSTLKVQPAELEDSGVYFCASSLRTSFNEQFFGPGTRLTVL.